This TCR beta chain was identified during a study of cytomegalovirus exposure and HLA in healthy donors. Study context: For the 300 to 400 genotyped donors, roughly 81% fell within the Caucasian-associated ancestry cluster. Notes on the study in general: The sole available immune exposure information was CMV serostatus. The likely explanation for a cluster of highly shared sequence variants was sequencing artifact.

The PCR contained 60 Vbeta and 13 Jbeta primers. Assay: immunoSEQ multiplex PCR; the TCRdb copy retains only in-frame clones and omits some. The sample shows more than 65,000 clones, 67% of them seen only once. This clone was observed a few times. Its antigen remains unidentified. This TCR was recovered from a woman aged 50 to 60 in good health and CMV-seropositive. Sequencing was performed on PBMCs.

The CDR3 nucleotides read TGCGCCAGCAGCCAAACGACAGGGGGCGACACCGGGGAGCTGTTTTTT. It translates to CASSQTTGGDTGELFF. The rearrangement uses TRBV5-1 and TRBJ2-2, with 10 bases matching TRBD1. Germline CDR1 and CDR2: SGHRS and YFSETQ. The J segment lost 3 bases and the V segment lost 4 bases, leaving 6 bases of the junction unmatched. This CDR3 contains 16 residues.